These 16 T cell receptor beta chains were sequenced from one sample in a study of cytomegalovirus exposure and HLA in healthy donors. It was with 60 Vbeta and 13 Jbeta primers that the PCR ran. The method was immunoSEQ multiplex PCR; TCRdb's version includes in-frame clones alone and lacks a portion of them. Here the sample table reports 70,000 to 80,000 clones. Sequenced: PBMCs. The receptors shown here come from a man aged 35-49 years in good health and CMV-seronegative.

The chain carries TRBV19 and TRBJ2-3; 8 bases agree with TRBD2. The CDR3 spans 15 residues. Unmatched junction bases numbered 7, after V lost 6 bases and J lost 2 bases. CDR1 LNHDA and CDR2 SQIVND come from the germline V gene (reference sequence). The CDR3 is CASRAAGVDTDTQYF. CDR3 sequence (DNA): TGTGCCAGTAGGGCAGCGGGGGTAGACACAGATACGCAGTATTTT.

The chain combines TRBV19 with TRBJ2-3; tentative D call: TRBD2 (5 bases). The CDR3 has 15 residues. The V end was cut by 6 bases, the J end by 4 bases, with 17 bases between. CDR1 and CDR2 from the germline V gene are LNHDA and SQIVND (reference sequence). CDR3 sequence (DNA): TGTGCCAGTAGAGGAGGCGTTGGGGTGGCAGATACGCAGTATTTT. As protein: CASRGGVGVADTQYF.

The chain carries TRBV5-6 and TRBJ2-7; 16 bases line up with TRBD2. The CDR3 runs 16 residues. Germline V gene data show CDR1 as SGHDT and CDR2 as YYEEEE. V lost 3 bases to trimming and J lost 1 base; unmatched junction nucleotides: 1. The CDR3 loop reads CASSWGLAGGSYEQYF. The CDR3 DNA follows: TGTGCCAGCAGCTGGGGACTAGCGGGGGGGTCCTACGAGCAGTACTTC.

The chain links TRBV9 to TRBJ2-1; D is possibly TRBD1 (6 bases). V was clipped by 4 bases and J by 0 bases, with 14 bases between them. CDR1 is SGDLS and CDR2 is YYNGEE in the germline V gene. The CDR3 contains 16 residues. The CDR3 DNA follows: TGTGCCAGCAGCCCGGCGACAGGATCCTCCTACAATGAGCAGTTCTTC. This sequence encodes CASSPATGSSYNEQFF. Full variable domain (rest looked up from reference TRBV9 and TRBJ2-1): DSGVTQTPKHLITATGQRVTLRCSPRSGDLSVYWYQQSLDQGLQFLIQYYNGEERAKGNILERFSAQQFPDLHSELNLSSLELGDSALYFCASSPATGSSYNEQFFGPGTRLTVL.

The genes are TRBV19 and TRBJ1-5; D possibly corresponds to TRBD1 (6 bases). CDR1 is LNHDA and CDR2 is SQIVND in the germline V gene (reference sequence). V lost 3 bases to trimming and J lost 7 bases, with 16 bases between them. The CDR3 spans 15 residues. The CDR3 here is CASSMEDQGFQPQHF. Written as DNA, the CDR3 is TGTGCCAGTAGTATGGAGGATCAGGGGTTCCAGCCCCAGCATTTT.

Regarding this clone: The junction shows a germline mismatch at one end, possibly a read error. This CDR3 is also generated by other DNA sequences in the sample. The chain has TRBV5-8 and TRBJ2-7, with a possible D match to TRBD1 (6 bases). Germline CDR1 SGHTS, CDR2 YDEGEE. The length of the CDR3 is 15 residues. In nucleotides, the CDR3 is TGCGCCAGCAGCACTCCAACAGGGTTAGACTACGAGCAGTACTTC. Translating it yields CASSTPTGLDYEQYF.

V usage is TRBV27 and J usage is TRBJ2-1; 8 nucleotides align to TRBD1. This CDR3 comprises 15 residues. The ends lost 6 bases at V and 3 bases at J; junction bases unmatched: 7. Germline V gene data show CDR1 as MNHEY and CDR2 as SMNVEV (reference sequence). CDR3 DNA sequence: TGTGCCAGCAGAGGAGACAGGGGAGGCTACAATGAGCAGTTCTTC. Protein product: CASRGDRGGYNEQFF.

This chain uses TRBV28 with TRBJ1-3; unclear D gene. V shed 5 bases and J shed 3 bases, with 8 bases lying between them. CDR1 and CDR2 (germline): MDHEN, SYDVKM. CDR3 size: 13 residues. The CDR3, as DNA: TGTGCCAGCAGTGGAGGTCTTGGAAACACCATATATTTT. Translated: CASSGGLGNTIYF.

CDR3 residues: CASSAMGQGRGNTEAFF. The DNA of the CDR3 is TGTGCCAGCAGTGCGATGGGACAGGGTAGAGGGAACACTGAAGCTTTCTTT. The rearrangement joins TRBV6-1 to TRBJ1-1; 9 nucleotides agree with TRBD1. J was trimmed by 1 base and V by 4 bases; bases with no gene match: 10. Looked up from germline, CDR1 is MNHNS and CDR2 is SASEGT. The length of the CDR3 is 17 residues.

V gene TRBV19 combines with J gene TRBJ2-6, with a weak D call TRBD1 (6 bases). The V and J ends lost 6 bases and 1 base respectively, with 13 bases between them. The CDR3 is 16 amino acids. Germline V gene lookup returns CDR1 LNHDA and CDR2 SQIVND (reference sequence). The CDR3 nucleotides are TGTGCCAGTAGCTTATTACAGGGATCTGGGGCCAACGTCCTGACTTTC. Amino acid sequence: CASSLLQGSGANVLTF. The full variable domain, with the rest looked up from reference TRBV19 and TRBJ2-6, is DGGITQSPKYLFRKEGQNVTLSCEQNLNHDAMYWYRQDPGQGLRLIYYSQIVNDFQKGDIAEGYSVSREKKESFPLTVTSAQKNPTAFYLCASSLLQGSGANVLTFGAGSRLTVL.

The rearrangement links TRBV6-5 to TRBJ1-2, with a weak D call TRBD1 (5 bases). The CDR3 has 15 amino acids. The ends were cut back, 0 bases at V and 4 bases at J, with 12 bases in the middle. CDR1 is MNHEY, CDR2 SVGAGI, per germline. The CDR3 coding sequence is TGTGCCAGCAGTTACTCGACAGTATCGACCTATGGCTACACCTTC. The encoded protein is CASSYSTVSTYGYTF.

This chain links TRBV5-1 with TRBJ1-1, with a possible D match to TRBD1 (5 bases). Germline V lookup: CDR1 SGHRS, CDR2 YFSETQ. Trimming pared 4 bases from V and 3 bases from J, leaving 13 bases between. The CDR3 totals 14 residues. Written as DNA, the CDR3 is TGCGCCAGCAGCACCGGTCAGGGTGACACTGAAGCTTTCTTT. It translates to CASSTGQGDTEAFF.

V is TRBV6-6 and J is TRBJ1-2; no reliable D call. This CDR3 comprises 15 residues. V lost 5 bases to trimming and J lost 0 bases, with 13 bases between them. Germline V gene data show CDR1 as MNHNY and CDR2 as SVGAGI (reference sequence). CDR3 residues: CASSTSTRANYGYTF. CDR3 bases: TGTGCCAGCAGTACCTCGACAAGAGCTAACTATGGCTACACCTTC.

The chain recombines TRBV5-6 with TRBJ2-3; 10 bases line up with TRBD2. V trimming: 2 bases; J trimming: 3 bases; junction bases outside the gene matches: 12. Germline V gene lookup returns CDR1 SGHDT and CDR2 YYEEEE. CDR3 length: 18 amino acids. The CDR3 bases are TGTGCCAGCAGCTTCACAAGCGGGGGGGCCGGAGCGACAGATACGCAGTATTTT. Its protein is CASSFTSGGAGATDTQYF.

This chain connects TRBV2 to TRBJ1-4; D call uncertain. V was cut by 5 bases and J by 0 bases, with 13 bases left in between. CDR1 is SNHLY, CDR2 FYNNEI, per germline. The CDR3 loop spans 16 amino acids. The CDR3 sequence is CASSNEAFATNEKLFF. The CDR3, as DNA: TGTGCCAGCAGTAACGAAGCCTTTGCAACTAATGAAAAACTGTTTTTT.

With respect to this clone: Other DNA sequences in the same sample also yield this CDR3. The V gene is TRBV30, the J gene TRBJ1-1; a weak D match, TRBD1 (6 bases). V lost 0 bases to trimming and J lost 6 bases, with 11 bases between them. Germline V gives CDR1 GTSNPN, CDR2 SVGIG (reference sequence). The CDR3 length is 13 residues. The CDR3 DNA is TGTGCCTGGAGTGTGGGGGGGGCGGCTGAAGCTTTCTTT. Its protein product is CAWSVGGAAEAFF.